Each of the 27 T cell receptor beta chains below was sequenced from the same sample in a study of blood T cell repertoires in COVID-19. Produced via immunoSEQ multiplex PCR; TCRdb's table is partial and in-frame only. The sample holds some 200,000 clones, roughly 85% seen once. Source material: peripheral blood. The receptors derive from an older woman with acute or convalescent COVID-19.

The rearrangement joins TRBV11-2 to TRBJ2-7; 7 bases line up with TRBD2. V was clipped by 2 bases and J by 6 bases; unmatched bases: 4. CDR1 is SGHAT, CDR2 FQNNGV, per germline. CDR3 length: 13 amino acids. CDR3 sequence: CASSLRLAGEQYF. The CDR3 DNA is TGTGCCAGCAGCTTACGACTAGCTGGCGAGCAGTACTTC.

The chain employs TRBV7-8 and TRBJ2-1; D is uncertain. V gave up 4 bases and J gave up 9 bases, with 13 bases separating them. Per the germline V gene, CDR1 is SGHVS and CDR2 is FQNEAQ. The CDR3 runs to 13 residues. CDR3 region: CASSSDSAGEQFF. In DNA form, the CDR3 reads TGTGCCAGCAGCTCCGACTCAGCTGGTGAGCAGTTCTTC.

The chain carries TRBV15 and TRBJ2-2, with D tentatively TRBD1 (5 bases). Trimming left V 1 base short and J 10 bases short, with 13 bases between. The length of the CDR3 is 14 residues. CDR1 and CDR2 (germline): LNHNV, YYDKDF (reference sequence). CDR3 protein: CATSRGQSPEELFF. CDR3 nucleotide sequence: TGTGCCACCAGCAGAGGACAGTCACCGGAGGAGCTGTTTTTT.

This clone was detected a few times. CDR3 residues: CASSPTIAGGKDEQYF. In DNA, the CDR3 is TGTGCCAGCAGCCCGACAATAGCAGGGGGCAAAGACGAGCAGTACTTC. The genes are TRBV3-1 (or the pseudogene TRBV3-2) and TRBJ2-7; 8 bases are shared with TRBD1. The CDR3 consists of 16 residues. Germline V lookup: CDR1 LGHDT, CDR2 YNNKEL (reference sequence). Losses at the gene ends were 4 bases for V and 5 bases for J; bases not matched to a gene: 13.

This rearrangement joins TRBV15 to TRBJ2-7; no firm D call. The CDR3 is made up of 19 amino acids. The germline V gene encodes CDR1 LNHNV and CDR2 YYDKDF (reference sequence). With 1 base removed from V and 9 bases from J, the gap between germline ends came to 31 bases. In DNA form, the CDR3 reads TGTGCCACCAGCAGAGTGTATCTCGACTCGGATAGTAGTGATAATTGGCAGTACTTC. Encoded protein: CATSRVYLDSDSSDNWQYF.

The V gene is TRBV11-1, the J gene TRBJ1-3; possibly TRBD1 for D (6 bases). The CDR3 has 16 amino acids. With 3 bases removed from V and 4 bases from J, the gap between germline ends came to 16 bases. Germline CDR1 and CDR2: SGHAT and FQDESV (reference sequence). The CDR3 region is CASSFFTGPSGNTIYF. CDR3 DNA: TGTGCCAGCAGCTTCTTCACAGGGCCGAGCGGAAACACCATATATTTT.

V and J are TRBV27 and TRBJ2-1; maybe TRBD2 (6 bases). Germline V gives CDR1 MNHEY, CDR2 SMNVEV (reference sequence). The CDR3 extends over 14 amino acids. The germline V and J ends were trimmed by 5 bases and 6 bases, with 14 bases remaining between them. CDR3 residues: CASSPGTHLNEQFF. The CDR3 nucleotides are TGTGCCAGCAGTCCGGGGACTCATCTCAATGAGCAGTTCTTC.

CDR3 bases: TGTGCCAGCAGTCAACAGGGGGCGAGGTATGGCTACACCTTC. This sequence encodes CASSQQGARYGYTF. This chain links TRBV28 with TRBJ1-2; 9 bases fit TRBD1. CDR1 is MDHEN and CDR2 is SYDVKM in the germline V gene. The CDR3 has 14 amino acids. V lost 5 bases, J lost 5 bases, and 6 bases stayed unmatched.

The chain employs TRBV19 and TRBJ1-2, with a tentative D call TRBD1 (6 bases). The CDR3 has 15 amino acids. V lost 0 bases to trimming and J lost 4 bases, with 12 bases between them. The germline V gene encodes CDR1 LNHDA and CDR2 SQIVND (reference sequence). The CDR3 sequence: CASSIDHRESYGYTF. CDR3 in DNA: TGTGCCAGTAGTATAGATCACAGGGAGAGCTATGGCTACACCTTC.

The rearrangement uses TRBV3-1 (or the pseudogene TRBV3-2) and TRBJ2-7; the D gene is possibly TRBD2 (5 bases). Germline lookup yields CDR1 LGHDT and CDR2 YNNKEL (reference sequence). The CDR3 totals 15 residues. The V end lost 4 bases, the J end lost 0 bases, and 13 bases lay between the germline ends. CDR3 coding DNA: TGTGCCAGCAGCCGAGCGGAAGGGAGCTCCTACGAGCAGTACTTC. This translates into CASSRAEGSSYEQYF.

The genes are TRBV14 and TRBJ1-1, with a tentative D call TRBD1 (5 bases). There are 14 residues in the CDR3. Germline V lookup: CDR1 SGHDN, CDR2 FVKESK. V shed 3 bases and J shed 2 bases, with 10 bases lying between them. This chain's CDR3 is CASSHRAANTEAFF. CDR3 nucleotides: TGTGCCAGCAGCCACAGGGCCGCTAACACTGAAGCTTTCTTT. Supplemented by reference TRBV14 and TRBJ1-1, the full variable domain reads EAGVTQFPSHSVIEKGQTVTLRCDPISGHDNLYWYRRVMGKEIKFLLHFVKESKQDESGMPNNRFLAERTGGTYSTLKVQPAELEDSGVYFCASSHRAANTEAFFGQGTRLTVV.

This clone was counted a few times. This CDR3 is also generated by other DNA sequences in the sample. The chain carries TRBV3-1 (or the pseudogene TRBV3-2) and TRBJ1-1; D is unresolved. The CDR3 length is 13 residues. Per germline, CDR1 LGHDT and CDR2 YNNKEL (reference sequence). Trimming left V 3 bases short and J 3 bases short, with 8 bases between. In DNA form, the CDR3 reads TGTGCCAGCAGCCATGGGAGAGACACTGAAGCTTTCTTT. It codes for CASSHGRDTEAFF.

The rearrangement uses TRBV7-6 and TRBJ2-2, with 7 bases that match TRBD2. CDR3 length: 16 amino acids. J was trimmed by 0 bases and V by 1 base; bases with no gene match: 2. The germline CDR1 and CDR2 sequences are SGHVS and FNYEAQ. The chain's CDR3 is CASSLVAGANTGELFF. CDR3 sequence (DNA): TGTGCCAGCAGCTTAGTGGCGGGGGCGAACACCGGGGAGCTGTTTTTT.

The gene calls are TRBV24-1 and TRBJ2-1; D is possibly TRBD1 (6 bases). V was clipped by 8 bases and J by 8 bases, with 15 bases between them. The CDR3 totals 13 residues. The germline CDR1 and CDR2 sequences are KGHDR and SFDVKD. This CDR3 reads CATNPGQTDEQFF. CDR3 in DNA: TGTGCCACCAATCCGGGACAAACCGATGAGCAGTTCTTC.

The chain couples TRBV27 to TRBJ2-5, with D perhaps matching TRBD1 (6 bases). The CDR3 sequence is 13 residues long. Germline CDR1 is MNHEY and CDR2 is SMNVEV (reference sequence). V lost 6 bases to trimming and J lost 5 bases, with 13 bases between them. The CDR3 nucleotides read TGTGCCAGCAGGAAACAGGGTTTCGAGACCCAGTACTTC. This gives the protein CASRKQGFETQYF.

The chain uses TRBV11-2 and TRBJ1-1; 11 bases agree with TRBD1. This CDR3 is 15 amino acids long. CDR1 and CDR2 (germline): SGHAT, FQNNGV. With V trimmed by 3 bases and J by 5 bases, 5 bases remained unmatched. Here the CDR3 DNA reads TGTGCCAGCAGCTTGGGACAGGGGGATGGGACTGAAGCTTTCTTT. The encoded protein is CASSLGQGDGTEAFF.

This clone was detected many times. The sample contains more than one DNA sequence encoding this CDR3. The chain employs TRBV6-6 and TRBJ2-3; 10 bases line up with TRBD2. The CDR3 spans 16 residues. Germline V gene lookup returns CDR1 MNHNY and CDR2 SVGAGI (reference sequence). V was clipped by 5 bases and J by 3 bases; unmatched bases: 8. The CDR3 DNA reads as TGTGCCAGCAGTAGGGGATTAGCGGGAGGTACAGATACGCAGTATTTT. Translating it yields CASSRGLAGGTDTQYF.

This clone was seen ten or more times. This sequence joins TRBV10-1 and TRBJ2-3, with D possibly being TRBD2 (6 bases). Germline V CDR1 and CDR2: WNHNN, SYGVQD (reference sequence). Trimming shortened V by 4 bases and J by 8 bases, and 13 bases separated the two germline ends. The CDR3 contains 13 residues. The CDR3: CASSVGRSGTQYF. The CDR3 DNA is TGCGCCAGCAGTGTGGGGAGGTCGGGTACGCAGTATTTT.

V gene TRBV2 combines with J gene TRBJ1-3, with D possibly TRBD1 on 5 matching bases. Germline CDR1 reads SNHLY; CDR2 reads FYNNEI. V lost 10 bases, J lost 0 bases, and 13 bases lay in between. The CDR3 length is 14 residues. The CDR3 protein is CATGGSSSGNTIYF. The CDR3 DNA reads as TGTGCCACTGGGGGGTCCTCCTCTGGAAACACCATATATTTT.

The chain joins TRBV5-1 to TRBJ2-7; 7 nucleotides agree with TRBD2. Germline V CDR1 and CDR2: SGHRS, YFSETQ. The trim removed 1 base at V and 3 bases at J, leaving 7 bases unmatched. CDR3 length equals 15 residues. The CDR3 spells CASSLTGGLGYEQYF. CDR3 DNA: TGCGCCAGCAGCTTGACGGGAGGACTTGGCTACGAGCAGTACTTC.

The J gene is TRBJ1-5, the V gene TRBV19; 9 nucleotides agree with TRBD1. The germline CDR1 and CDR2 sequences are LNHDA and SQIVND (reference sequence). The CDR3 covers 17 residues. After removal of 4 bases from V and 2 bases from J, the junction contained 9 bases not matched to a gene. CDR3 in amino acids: CASSKLGTGTRNQPQHF. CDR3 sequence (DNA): TGTGCCAGTAGTAAACTCGGGACAGGGACTCGCAATCAGCCCCAGCATTTT.

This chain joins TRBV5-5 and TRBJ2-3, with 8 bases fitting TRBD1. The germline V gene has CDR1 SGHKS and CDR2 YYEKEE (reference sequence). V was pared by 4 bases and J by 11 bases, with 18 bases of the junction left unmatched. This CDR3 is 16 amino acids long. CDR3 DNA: TGTGCCAGCAGCAAACGAACCGGGACAGGCACTTGGGGGCAGTATTTT. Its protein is CASSKRTGTGTWGQYF.

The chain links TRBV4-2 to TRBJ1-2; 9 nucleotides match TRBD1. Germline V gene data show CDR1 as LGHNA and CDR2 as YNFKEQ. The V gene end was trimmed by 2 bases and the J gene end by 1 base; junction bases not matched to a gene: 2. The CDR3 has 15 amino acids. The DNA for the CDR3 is TGTGCCAGCAGCCAACTGGACAGGGGTAACTATGGCTACACCTTC. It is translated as CASSQLDRGNYGYTF.

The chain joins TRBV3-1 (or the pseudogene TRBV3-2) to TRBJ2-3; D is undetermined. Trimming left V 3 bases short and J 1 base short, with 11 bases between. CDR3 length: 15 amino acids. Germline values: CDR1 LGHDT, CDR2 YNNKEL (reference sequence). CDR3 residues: CASSHSGGGTDTQYF. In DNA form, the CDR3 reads TGTGCCAGCAGCCACTCTGGCGGAGGCACAGATACGCAGTATTTT.

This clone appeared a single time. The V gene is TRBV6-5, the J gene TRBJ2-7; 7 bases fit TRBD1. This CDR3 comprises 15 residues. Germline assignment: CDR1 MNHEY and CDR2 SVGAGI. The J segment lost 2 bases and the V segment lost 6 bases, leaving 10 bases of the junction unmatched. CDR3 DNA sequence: TGTGCCAGCAGAGCCAGGGAAAGGGGGCCCTACGAGCAGTACTTC. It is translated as CASRARERGPYEQYF.

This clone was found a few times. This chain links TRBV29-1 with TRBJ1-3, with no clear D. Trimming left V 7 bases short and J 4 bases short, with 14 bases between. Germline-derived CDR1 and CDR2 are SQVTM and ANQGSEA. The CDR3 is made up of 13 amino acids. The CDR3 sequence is CSGHTAPGNTIYF. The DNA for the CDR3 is TGCAGCGGCCACACAGCTCCAGGAAACACCATATATTTT.

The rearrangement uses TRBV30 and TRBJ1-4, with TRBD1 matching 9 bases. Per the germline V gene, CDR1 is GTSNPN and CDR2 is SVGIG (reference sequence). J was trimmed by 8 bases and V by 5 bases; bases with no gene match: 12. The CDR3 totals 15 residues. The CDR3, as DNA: TGTGCCTGGGGCGAATCCGGGACAGGGAGGGAAAAACTGTTTTTT. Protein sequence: CAWGESGTGREKLFF.